This entry is about one T cell receptor beta chain. The data are from a study of blood T cell repertoires in COVID-19. Study in general: Material from acute and convalescent COVID-19 was sourced from the United States, Italy and Spain. The cDNA or gDNA used as material had been derived from T cells, B-cell-depleted T cells, or PBMCs.

The authors' processing: Reference gene primer amplification in the assay estimated nucleated cell counts. Clones were read by immunoSEQ multiplex PCR, and TCRdb kept only the in-frame ones, dropping some. V and J calls and clone size come straight from that table; D and trimming were deduced from the DNA. The profile shows 70,000 to 90,000 clones, 86% of them singletons. CDR3 size: 11 residues. Trimming removed 6 bases at V and 13 bases at J, with 13 bases between. The receptor comes from a middle-aged man with active COVID-19. The sequenced sample consisted of peripheral blood. J is TRBJ2-1 and V is TRBV12-3 or TRBV12-4, with D perhaps TRBD2 (5 bases). CDR3 region: CASSQWRVQFF. The CDR3 coding sequence is TGTGCCAGCAGCCAGTGGCGGGTTCAGTTCTTC.